One sample yielded the 24 T cell receptor beta chains listed below, sequenced in a study of blood T cell repertoires in COVID-19. TCRdb keeps only in-frame clones here, not all; method: immunoSEQ multiplex PCR. Of some 400,000 clones detected, about 90% appear once; the ten largest clones hold roughly 6.8%. The specimen sequenced was peripheral blood. All receptors derive from a man between 18 and 35 years old with active or convalescent COVID-19.

In this sample, this clone turned up once. The rearrangement links TRBV27 to TRBJ2-4, with D unclear. Germline V CDR1 and CDR2: MNHEY, SMNVEV (reference sequence). The V end lost 6 bases, the J end lost 9 bases, and 12 bases lay between the germline ends. The CDR3 is 12 amino acids. Here the CDR3 reads CASRSPGSIQYF. DNA for the CDR3: TGTGCCAGCAGGAGCCCGGGTAGCATTCAGTACTTC.

The V and J genes are TRBV29-1 and TRBJ1-4; D gene unclear. Trimming shortened V by 6 bases and J by 3 bases, and 11 bases separated the two germline ends. Germline V gives CDR1 SQVTM, CDR2 ANQGSEA. The CDR3 runs to 13 residues. CDR3 nucleotides: TGCAGCGTACGTGGGAGTCCTAATGAAAAACTGTTTTTT. As protein: CSVRGSPNEKLFF.

The gene calls are TRBV7-6 and TRBJ2-7; 9 nucleotides align to TRBD1. The CDR3 is made up of 16 amino acids. Germline V lookup: CDR1 SGHVS, CDR2 FNYEAQ. V was clipped by 5 bases and J by 4 bases; unmatched bases: 12. CDR3 in amino acids: CASSPGRGQGWYEQYF. In DNA form, the CDR3 reads TGTGCCAGCAGCCCTGGCCGGGGACAGGGTTGGTACGAGCAGTACTTC. The full variable domain, rest sourced from reference TRBV7-6 and TRBJ2-7, is GAGVSQSPRYKVTKRGQDVALRCDPISGHVSLYWYRQALGQGPEFLTYFNYEAQQDKSGLPNDRFSAERPEGSISTLTIQRTEQRDSAMYRCASSPGRGQGWYEQYFGPGTRLTVT.

V usage is TRBV7-2 and J usage is TRBJ2-7, with D hard to call. Between the trimmed V and J ends, which lost 4 bases and 3 bases, there was a span of 4 bases. This CDR3 is 11 amino acids long. The germline V gene has CDR1 SGHTA and CDR2 FQGNSA. The CDR3 loop reads CASSSYYEQYF. CDR3 DNA: TGTGCCAGCAGCTCCTACTACGAGCAGTACTTC.

V and J are TRBV2 and TRBJ2-1; 10 positions match TRBD1. CDR1 is SNHLY and CDR2 is FYNNEI in the germline V gene. Losses at the gene ends were 6 bases for V and 2 bases for J; bases not matched to a gene: 7. The CDR3 sequence is 16 residues long. CDR3 loop: CASRGRDRGAYNEQFF. In DNA, the CDR3 is TGTGCCAGCAGAGGCCGGGACAGGGGAGCCTACAATGAGCAGTTCTTC. The full variable domain, its missing parts supplied by reference TRBV2 and TRBJ2-1, is EPEVTQTPSHQVTQMGQEVILRCVPISNHLYFYWYRQILGQKVEFLVSFYNNEISEKSEIFDDQFSVERPDGSNFTLKIRSTKLEDSAMYFCASRGRDRGAYNEQFFGPGTRLTVL.

This sequence joins TRBV5-1 and TRBJ1-1, with a weak D call TRBD1 (5 bases). The CDR3 loop spans 14 amino acids. Germline V CDR1 and CDR2: SGHRS, YFSETQ. Deletions cut 4 bases from V and 3 bases from J, with 13 bases between. CDR3 bases: TGCGCCAGCAGCGTCGGGGGATTGGACACTGAAGCTTTCTTT. It translates to CASSVGGLDTEAFF.

The rearrangement uses TRBV6-6 and TRBJ2-7; the D gene is possibly TRBD2 (5 bases). CDR3 length equals 13 residues. Trimming shortened V by 3 bases and J by 5 bases, and 11 bases separated the two germline ends. The germline CDR1 and CDR2 sequences are MNHNY and SVGAGI (reference sequence). CDR3 in amino acids: CASSYTGKNEQYF. For the CDR3, the DNA is TGTGCCAGCAGTTATACGGGGAAGAACGAGCAGTACTTC.

The genes are TRBV5-6 and TRBJ2-7; 14 positions match TRBD2. V shed 8 bases and J 3 bases; nucleotides not matched to a gene: 13. Germline CDR1 reads SGHDT; CDR2 reads YYEEEE. This CDR3 contains 17 residues. The CDR3 here is CASTRRTSGGRGYEQYF. The CDR3 bases are TGTGCCAGTACCCGACGGACTAGCGGGGGGCGGGGCTACGAGCAGTACTTC.

The chain is built from TRBV7-8 and TRBJ1-4; TRBD1 matches 8 bases. The CDR3 covers 15 residues. Germline V CDR1 and CDR2: SGHVS, FQNEAQ. Trimming took 5 bases from V and 3 from J; bases not matched to a gene: 5. CDR3 sequence reads: CASSAQGASNEKLFF. The DNA of the CDR3 is TGTGCCAGCAGCGCTCAGGGGGCTTCTAATGAAAAACTGTTTTTT.

The CDR3 spells CASSQDVGGGHQETQYF. As DNA, the CDR3 is TGCGCCAGCAGCCAAGATGTCGGGGGGGGGCACCAAGAGACCCAGTACTTC. The chain couples TRBV4-3 to TRBJ2-5; 8 bases are a match to TRBD2. The trim removed 0 bases at V and 0 bases at J, leaving 6 bases unmatched. From germline, CDR1 is LGHNA and CDR2 YSLEER. The CDR3 loop spans 17 amino acids.

The chain has TRBV5-1 and TRBJ1-1; 7 bases agree with TRBD1. This CDR3 is 15 amino acids long. Germline-derived CDR1 and CDR2 are SGHRS and YFSETQ. V shed 3 bases and J 5 bases; nucleotides not matched to a gene: 10. The DNA of the CDR3 is TGCGCCAGCAGCTGGGACGGGACAGAATTTACTGAAGCTTTCTTT. It specifies CASSWDGTEFTEAFF.

V gene TRBV1 combines with J gene TRBJ2-2; TRBD2, the table's D call, lacks a check against the DNA. TRBV1 is flagged as a pseudogene. The CDR3 runs 21 residues. The CDR3 is CTSSQDPSGGGRCAITGELFF. CDR3 sequence (DNA): TGCACCAGCAGCCAAGACCCCAGCGGGGGGGGTCGGTGCGCGATCACCGGGGAGCTGTTTTTT.

The CDR3 coding sequence is TGTGCCAGCCGGCTAGCGGGGAACAATGAGCAGTTCTTC. It translates to CASRLAGNNEQFF. J is TRBJ2-1 and V is TRBV7-3; 9 positions agree with TRBD2. From germline, CDR1 is SGHTA and CDR2 FQGTGA. This CDR3 region has 13 residues. Unmatched junction bases numbered 4, after V lost 8 bases and J lost 5 bases.

The rearrangement links TRBV14 to TRBJ2-5, with 11 bases that match TRBD2. Germline CDR1 reads SGHDN; CDR2 reads FVKESK. V dropped 4 bases and J dropped 2; count of bases not matched to a gene: 9. CDR3 length: 17 amino acids. The CDR3 here is CASSPNRGTSGQETQYF. The DNA for the CDR3 is TGTGCCAGCAGCCCAAACCGAGGGACTAGCGGACAAGAGACCCAGTACTTC.

The CDR3 region is CASSGRTGLDIGYTF. The CDR3 DNA follows: TGTGCCAGTAGTGGCCGGACAGGGTTGGATATTGGCTACACCTTC. The rearrangement uses TRBV19 and TRBJ1-2; 8 bases line up with TRBD1. The CDR3 has 15 amino acids. Losses at the gene ends were 5 bases for V and 7 bases for J; bases not matched to a gene: 12. Per germline, CDR1 LNHDA and CDR2 SQIVND (reference sequence). The entire variable domain, with the rest obtained from reference TRBV19 and TRBJ1-2, is as follows: DGGITQSPKYLFRKEGQNVTLSCEQNLNHDAMYWYRQDPGQGLRLIYYSQIVNDFQKGDIAEGYSVSREKKESFPLTVTSAQKNPTAFYLCASSGRTGLDIGYTFGSGTRLTVV.

This sequence joins TRBV14 and TRBJ1-2; D is undetermined. V shed 1 base and J shed 9 bases, with 18 bases lying between them. Germline V gene lookup returns CDR1 SGHDN and CDR2 FVKESK. This CDR3 has 15 residues. The CDR3 reads CASSQGLAGAESYTF. CDR3 DNA sequence: TGTGCCAGCAGCCAAGGTCTTGCCGGAGCGGAGAGCTACACCTTC.

The gene calls are TRBV11-3 and TRBJ2-2, with 8 bases identical to TRBD1. Germline values: CDR1 SGHNT, CDR2 YENEEA. This CDR3 has 15 amino acids. Trimming cost V 3 bases and J 6 bases; bases outside gene matches: 6. The CDR3 protein is CASSFGTGASGELFF. The CDR3 coding sequence is TGTGCCAGCAGCTTTGGGACAGGAGCCTCCGGGGAGCTGTTTTTT.

This clone was found once. This rearrangement joins TRBV6-2 or TRBV6-3 to TRBJ1-1; D unclear. Germline CDR1 and CDR2: MNHEY and SVGEGT. The CDR3 has 13 amino acids. The V gene lost 5 bases and the J gene lost 0 bases, with 7 bases spanning the gap. CDR3 amino acids: CASSTTMNTEAFF. For the CDR3, the DNA is TGTGCCAGCAGTACTACAATGAACACTGAAGCTTTCTTT.

V is TRBV5-1 and J is TRBJ1-1, with D tentatively TRBD1 (5 bases). This CDR3 is built from 14 residues. V was clipped by 4 bases and J by 2 bases, with 12 bases between them. Per the germline V gene, CDR1 is SGHRS and CDR2 is YFSETQ. The CDR3 protein is CASSGERGNTEAFF. CDR3 sequence (DNA): TGCGCCAGCAGCGGAGAAAGGGGAAACACTGAAGCTTTCTTT.

This chain uses TRBV4-3 with TRBJ1-4; TRBD1 is a possible D gene (5 bases). Germline loops: CDR1 LGHNA, CDR2 YSLEER. V lost 1 base and J lost 3, with 9 bases in between. The CDR3 is 15 residues long. CDR3 sequence: CASSQGGGPNEKLFF. In DNA, the CDR3 is TGCGCCAGCAGCCAAGGCGGGGGACCTAATGAAAAACTGTTTTTT.

CDR3 protein: CASSQGSQRGRYEQYF. CDR3 nucleotide sequence: TGTGCCAGCAGCCAAGGATCTCAGCGGGGCCGCTACGAGCAGTACTTC. The V call is TRBV14, the J call TRBJ2-7, with 7 bases lining up with TRBD2. This CDR3 comprises 16 residues. CDR1 and CDR2 from the germline V gene are SGHDN and FVKESK. With V trimmed by 1 base and J by 3 bases, 9 bases remained unmatched.

V and J are TRBV6-2 or TRBV6-3 and TRBJ2-1, with 9 bases fitting TRBD2. Losses at the gene ends were 4 bases for V and 8 bases for J; bases not matched to a gene: 9. Germline assignment: CDR1 MNHEY and CDR2 SVGEGT. This CDR3 is 15 amino acids long. CDR3 sequence reads: CASSSGTSFKDEQFF. The CDR3 region has the DNA TGTGCCAGCAGTTCCGGGACTAGCTTCAAAGATGAGCAGTTCTTC.

The genes are TRBV6-6 and TRBJ2-3; 10 positions match TRBD2. The CDR3 loop spans 15 amino acids. Germline V lookup: CDR1 MNHNY, CDR2 SVGAGI (reference sequence). V shed 7 bases, J shed 6 bases, and the junction held 10 bases outside the gene matches. DNA for the CDR3: TGTGCCAGCAAGGAGCGGGAGGGGTTGAGGGATACGCAGTATTTT. Its translation is CASKEREGLRDTQYF.

The chain carries TRBV3-1 (or the pseudogene TRBV3-2) and TRBJ1-1, with a possible D match to TRBD1 (5 bases). The ends were cut back, 1 base at V and 4 bases at J, with 10 bases in the middle. This CDR3 comprises 14 residues. Germline CDR1 reads LGHDT; CDR2 reads YNNKEL (reference sequence). CDR3 nucleotide sequence: TGTGCCAGCAGCCAAGTGGGCAGGGCCACTGAAGCTTTCTTT. It specifies CASSQVGRATEAFF.